This TCR beta chain originates from a study of cytomegalovirus exposure and HLA in healthy donors. The wider study: The same platform was used for the roughly 130 validation repertoires and the approximately 670 first-cohort repertoires, a later analysis reported. Findings of the study overall: In vitro experiments confirmed that three CMV-associated chains were specific for CMV antigens.

Here immunoSEQ multiplex PCR was the method, and the copy in TCRdb shows in-frame clones only, minus some. The sample has tens of thousands of clones; around 96% are singletons. There are 13 residues in the CDR3. The V end lost 5 bases, the J end lost 0 bases, and 8 bases lay between the germline ends. Germline V gene sequence: CDR1 MNHEY, CDR2 SVGAGI. About this clone itself: Its antigen is currently unknown.

This receptor was identified in a man between 18 and 29 years old in good health and CMV-seropositive. The sequenced sample was PBMCs. This chain links TRBV6-5 with TRBJ2-7, with TRBD1 as a possible D gene (5 bases). The CDR3 nucleotides read TGTGCCAGCAGTCGACAGAGCTCCTACGAGCAGTACTTC. It specifies CASSRQSSYEQYF.